Listed here is a single TCR beta chain. The antigen is unknown. Over chemoradiotherapy, repertoires were sampled more than once. V was clipped by 6 bases and J by 1 base, with 10 bases between them. CDR3 length: 13 residues. Germline CDR1 MNHEY, CDR2 SVGAGI. Data came from immunoSEQ multiplex PCR; TCRdb stores just in-frame clones and leaves some out. This table holds tens of thousands of clones, around 80% found once. This sample was taken from a study of chemoradiotherapy in HPV16-positive cancers. Overall study context: Functional T-cell assays on a couple of HPV16-positive patients' cells defined candidate HPV-specific clones and common TCR motifs. Findings and limits, study-wide: Candidate HPV-specific clones and E7-related TCR motifs grew in tumor during treatment. HPV-specific T cells were functionally defined from only two HPV16-positive patients.

This rearrangement joins TRBV6-5 to TRBJ2-7; D is unresolved. Sequencing was performed on blood, taken from a patient who underwent chemoradiotherapy. This receptor was taken from a human donor with HPV-associated anogenital cancer. The DNA for the CDR3 is TGTGCCAGCAGGGGGTTCCCATCCTACGAGCAGTACTTC. Protein product: CASRGFPSYEQYF.